The present T cell receptor (beta chain) was sequenced within a study of tissue T cells after allogeneic stem cell transplantation. Overall study results and limits: Blood and spleen captured only part of the tissue TCR repertoire. Motif-based clustering found tissue-specific repertoire signatures shared across patients, though few clones were shared.

The CDR3 consists of 14 residues. From germline, CDR1 is GKSSPN and CDR2 SITVG. V lost 3 bases to trimming and J lost 0 bases; unmatched junction nucleotides: 2. Worth noting for this clone: Its antigen remains unidentified. Genes here carry mouse names. Read sequence stops 1 residue before the CDR3 end, and the germline J gene provides the missing end.

Here immunoSEQ multiplex PCR was the method, and the copy in TCRdb shows in-frame clones only, minus some. This repertoire shows 48,000 or so clones, roughly four fifths found once; its top ten account for about 0.77%. The sample taken for sequencing was sorted cells pooled from one or two spleens. The chain has TRBV31 and TRBJ2-7, with 10 bases fitting TRBD2. The receptor was isolated from a pool of C57BL/6 mice in good health. CDR3 sequence reads: CAWRDWGSSYEQYF. The sequenced CDR3 bases are TGTGCCTGGAGGGACTGGGGGAGCTCCTATGAACAGTAC.